This is a list of T cell receptor beta chains from one sample in a study of blood T cell repertoires in COVID-19. Sequencing used immunoSEQ multiplex PCR; TCRdb keeps in-frame clones, though not all of them. The sample lists about 240,000 clones, about 85% seen once, with about 1.9% in the top ten. The sample comprised peripheral blood. The receptors were gathered from a man under 40 who had recovered from COVID-19. The CDR3 runs from the conserved cysteine through the conserved F or W. D genes are given only for firm matches. The size field is filled for only some rows; it gives once, few, many or a size class.

>14|TRBD1|NA|TRBJ2-2|TRBV6-5
TGTGCCAGCAGGGGACAGGGGTCCACCGGGGAGCTGTTTTTT
CASRGQGSTGELFF
>16|NA|NA|TRBJ1-1|TRBV6-6
TGTGCCAGCAGTTACTCGGCGGTCCGGGGGAACACTGAAGCTTTCTTT
CASSYSAVRGNTEAFF
>13|NA|NA|TRBJ1-2|TRBV21-1
TGTGCCAGCAGACAGGGGAGGAACTATGGCTACACCTTC
CASRQGRNYGYTF
>13|NA|NA|TRBJ2-1|TRBV6-6
TGTGCAAGTCATACAGGTTCCTACAATGAGCAGTTCTTC
CASHTGSYNEQFF
>15|TRBD1|NA|TRBJ1-1|TRBV18
TGTGCCAGCTCACGTCCGGGGACAGGGGGCGCGAAAGCTTTCTTT
CASSRPGTGGAKAFF
>15|NA|NA|TRBJ1-2|TRBV12-5
TGTGCTAGTGGTTTGGTGGCAGGGACTGACTATGGCTACACCTTC
CASGLVAGTDYGYTF
>15|TRBD1|once|TRBJ1-5|TRBV2
TGTGCCAGCAGTTTGACAGGGAATAGCAATCAGCCCCAGCATTTT
CASSLTGNSNQPQHF
>15|TRBD2|NA|TRBJ2-1|TRBV7-9
TGTGCCAGCAGCCCCGGGACTAGCGGGGTATATGAGCAGTTCTTC
CASSPGTSGVYEQFF
>15|NA|NA|TRBJ2-3|TRBV6-4
TGTGCCAGCAGTGAGGGCGGGGCTAGCACAGATACGCAGTATTTT
CASSEGGASTDTQYF
>12|NA|NA|TRBJ1-6|TRBV5-5
TGTGCCAGCAGCGGGCGACAAGGATCCCTCCACTTT
CASSGRQGSLHF
>13|NA|NA|TRBJ1-3|TRBV11-2
TGTGCCAGCAGCTTAGACTTAAGAAACACCATATATTTT
CASSLDLRNTIYF
>15|TRBD1|NA|TRBJ1-2|TRBV28
TGTGCCAGCAAACCGGGGGGACAGGGGTACTATGGCTACACCTTC
CASKPGGQGYYGYTF
>13|TRBD2|NA|TRBJ2-7|TRBV6-1
TGTGCCAGCACTGAAGCTTCGGGGGGCGAGCAGTACTTC
CASTEASGGEQYF
>15|NA|NA|TRBJ1-6|TRBV28
TGTGCCAGCAGTTTGGCGGGTTCCTATAATTCACCCCTCCACTTT
CASSLAGSYNSPLHF
>11|TRBD1|NA|TRBJ1-1|TRBV12-3/TRBV12-4
TGTGCCAGCAGTGGGGGACAGGAAGCTTTCTTT
CASSGGQEAFF
>12|NA|once|TRBJ2-2|TRBV15
TGTGCCACCAACGCAGGGACCGGGGAGCTGTTTTTT
CATNAGTGELFF
>15|NA|once|TRBJ1-1|TRBV3-1/TRBV3-2
TGTGCCAGCACGAGGGGAGAGGGGGGGCTCGGATTGGCTTTCTTT
CASTRGEGGLGLAFF
>13|TRBD1|NA|TRBJ1-3|TRBV5-4
TGTGCCGCAAAACAGGGGGGAAGAAACACCATATATTTT
CAAKQGGRNTIYF
>16|TRBD1|NA|TRBJ2-3|TRBV19
TGTGCCAGTAGCCGAACAGGGGAGTCTAGCACAGATACGCAGTATTTT
CASSRTGESSTDTQYF
>16|TRBD1|NA|TRBJ1-5|TRBV2
TGTGCCAGCAGTCCAACAGGGGCAGGTGGCAATCAGCCCCAGCATTTT
CASSPTGAGGNQPQHF
>14|NA|NA|TRBJ1-2|TRBV5-1
TGCGCCAGCAGCTTACACCAAGCTAACTATGGCTACACCTTC
CASSLHQANYGYTF
>12|NA|NA|TRBJ1-2|TRBV12-3/TRBV12-4
TGTGCCAGCAGTAACCCGGGCTATGGCTACACCTTC
CASSNPGYGYTF
>16|TRBD1|NA|TRBJ1-1|TRBV2
TGTGCCAGCAGTGTATCCCCCCAGGGGGCCGAGACTGAAGCTTTCTTT
CASSVSPQGAETEAFF
>14|NA|NA|TRBJ2-2|TRBV19
TGTGCCAGTAGTTGGCAGACTAACACCGGGGAGCTGTTTTTT
CASSWQTNTGELFF
>15|NA|NA|TRBJ1-4|TRBV7-2
TGTGCCAGCAGCTTTTCAGGGGATGCTAATGAAAAACTGTTTTTT
CASSFSGDANEKLFF
>15|TRBD2|NA|TRBJ2-5|TRBV15
TGTGCCACCAGCCCCAGAGCGGGGGCAGCGGAGACCCAGTACTTC
CATSPRAGAAETQYF
>14|TRBD1|NA|TRBJ1-1|TRBV9
TGTGCCAGCAGCCCGACAGGGGTCCTCCTTGAAGCTTTCTTT
CASSPTGVLLEAFF
>16|TRBD2|NA|TRBJ2-7|TRBV5-1
TGCGCCAGCAGCTTGGCCGGGACTAGCGGGTTCGACGAGCAGTACTTC
CASSLAGTSGFDEQYF
>19|TRBD2|few|TRBJ2-3|TRBV7-9
TGTGCCAGCAGCCCAAGGGGTCGAACGACTAGCGGGGCCCGTGATACGCAGTATTTT
CASSPRGRTTSGARDTQYF
>14|TRBD1|NA|TRBJ2-2|TRBV24-1
TGTGCCACCAGTCGGGGACAGGGAACCGGGGAGCTGTTTTTT
CATSRGQGTGELFF
>14|TRBD1|NA|TRBJ1-1|TRBV28
TGTGCCAGCAGTTTTGTGGGCAGGGGGACTGAAGCTTTCTTT
CASSFVGRGTEAFF
>13|NA|NA|TRBJ2-2|TRBV5-6
TGTGCCAGCAGCTTGATAGCTGGCGGGGAGCTGTTTTTT
CASSLIAGGELFF
>14|TRBD1|NA|TRBJ1-2|TRBV6-5
TGTGCCAGCAGTTCGGCCGGACAGGTTCCCGGCTACACCTTC
CASSSAGQVPGYTF
>14|TRBD2|NA|TRBJ2-2|TRBV24-1
TGTGCCACCAAGTCGACTAGCGGGGCCGGGGAGCTGTTTTTT
CATKSTSGAGELFF
>12|TRBD1|NA|TRBJ2-1|TRBV6-1
TGTGCCAGCAGTGACAGGGGGAATGAGCAGTTCTTC
CASSDRGNEQFF
>14|NA|NA|TRBJ2-2|TRBV27
TGTGCCAGCAGCAAGGGGACAACCACCGGGGAGCTGTTTTTT
CASSKGTTTGELFF
>15|NA|NA|TRBJ1-1|TRBV7-2
TGTGCCAGCAGCTCACCGGGGGGATATCGCACTGAAGCTTTCTTT
CASSSPGGYRTEAFF
>15|NA|NA|TRBJ1-1|TRBV19
TGTGCCAGTAGTCAAATGGGGGGGCGCGCTACTGAAGCTTTCTTT
CASSQMGGRATEAFF
>14|TRBD1|NA|TRBJ2-3|TRBV29-1
TGCAGCGCTGGGACAGGGAGCGGAACAGATACGCAGTATTTT
CSAGTGSGTDTQYF
>17|TRBD1|NA|TRBJ1-4|TRBV7-9
TGTGCCAGCAGCAGGGGACAGGGACGGGGGACTAATGAAAAACTGTTTTTT
CASSRGQGRGTNEKLFF
>13|NA|NA|TRBJ1-1|TRBV12-3/TRBV12-4
TGTGCCAGCAGTCCGGAGACCGGGACTGAAGCTTTCTTT
CASSPETGTEAFF
>15|TRBD2|NA|TRBJ2-3|TRBV5-1
TGCGCCAGCAGCTTATCGGGGGGGCGGTTAGATACGCAGTATTTT
CASSLSGGRLDTQYF
>14|TRBD1|NA|TRBJ1-6|TRBV2
TGTGCCAGCATAGAGACAGGGGGAAATTCACCCCTCCACTTT
CASIETGGNSPLHF
>14|NA|NA|TRBJ2-2|TRBV2
TGTGCCAGCAGGGCAGGGGACGGCACCGGGGAGCTGTTTTTT
CASRAGDGTGELFF
>12|NA|NA|TRBJ1-1|TRBV5-4
TGTGCCAGCAGCAGCCCGGGGGGAGAAGCTTTCTTT
CASSSPGGEAFF
>15|TRBD1|few|TRBJ1-5|TRBV2
TGTGCCAGCAGAGTACCGGGACAGGGGAATCAGCCCCAGCATTTT
CASRVPGQGNQPQHF
>14|NA|NA|TRBJ1-5|TRBV20-1
TGCAGTGCTAGTTCTGGGGGGATAGGTCAGCCCCAGCATTTT
CSASSGGIGQPQHF
>13|NA|NA|TRBJ1-2|TRBV12-3/TRBV12-4
TGTGCCAGCAGTCCTTACAGGGCCTATGGCTACACCTTC
CASSPYRAYGYTF
>15|TRBD1|NA|TRBJ1-4|TRBV6-1
TGTGCCAGCAGTGAAACGACAGGGGGCTATGAAAAACTGTTTTTT
CASSETTGGYEKLFF
>13|NA|few|TRBJ1-1|TRBV2
TGTGCCAGCAGGGACAGATTGAACACTGAAGCTTTCTTT
CASRDRLNTEAFF